These T cell receptor beta chains were read from a single sample in a study of shared clonotypes between healthy human individuals. TCRdb's copy holds only in-frame clones and misses some; the assay was immunoSEQ multiplex PCR. Here the sample spans more than 2 million clones, 95% being singletons. Sequences were obtained from naive CD4+ T cells sorted from blood. Receptors were obtained from a man between 18 and 35 years old in good health. CDR3s include the opening cysteine and the closing phenylalanine or tryptophan. The order of the fields is J gene, clone size, V gene, CDR3 protein. Clone size appears in some rows only: once, few, many, or a class for an expanded clone.

J: TRBJ1-4
size: NA
V: TRBV28
CDR3: CASSPRGLPANNEKLFF

J: TRBJ2-7
size: NA
V: TRBV5-1
CDR3: CASSLEPSAYRSYEQYF

J: TRBJ2-7
size: NA
V: TRBV18
CDR3: CASSELGTSGSEQYF

J: TRBJ2-7
size: NA
V: TRBV2
CDR3: CASPIPGGQDRNTTIYEQYF

J: TRBJ1-5
size: NA
V: TRBV10-3
CDR3: CAISVTKEVQPQHF

J: TRBJ1-2
size: NA
V: TRBV6-4
CDR3: CASSDFGTPVHGYTF

J: TRBJ2-7
size: NA
V: TRBV4-2
CDR3: CASSQEFIRTGGLNYYEQYF

J: TRBJ1-2
size: NA
V: TRBV30
CDR3: CAWSQGPTGEDGYTF

J: TRBJ2-4
size: NA
V: TRBV2
CDR3: CASREDRAVGIQYF

J: TRBJ2-7
size: NA
V: TRBV18
CDR3: CASSPRPGTAQSYEQYF

J: TRBJ1-6
size: NA
V: TRBV21-1
CDR3: CASSNPRQPVRGFPNSPLHF

J: TRBJ2-2
size: once
V: TRBV2
CDR3: CASTPNSNTGELFF

J: TRBJ2-3
size: NA
V: TRBV7-2
CDR3: CASSLELAASTDTQYF

J: TRBJ2-5
size: NA
V: TRBV7-9
CDR3: CASTRSGETQYF

J: TRBJ1-4
size: NA
V: TRBV7-9
CDR3: CASSLDGEKLFF

J: TRBJ2-1
size: NA
V: TRBV9
CDR3: CASSVGAGGQYNEQFF

J: TRBJ2-2
size: NA
V: TRBV5-1
CDR3: CASSPFTATSTGELFF

J: TRBJ2-7
size: NA
V: TRBV18
CDR3: CASSPQNVEQYF

J: TRBJ2-2
size: NA
V: TRBV5-1
CDR3: CASQDRANTGELFF

J: TRBJ1-4
size: NA
V: TRBV11-2
CDR3: CASSLWQGATNEKLFF

J: TRBJ2-7
size: NA
V: TRBV7-9
CDR3: CASSFFQNGYEQYF

J: TRBJ1-5
size: NA
V: TRBV27
CDR3: CASSFYRDSNQPQHF

J: TRBJ1-5
size: NA
V: TRBV27
CDR3: CASSSPGQNQPQHF

J: TRBJ2-5
size: NA
V: TRBV28
CDR3: CASRPSRGPGQETQYF

J: TRBJ1-1
size: NA
V: TRBV10-3
CDR3: CAISDGTGLVPEAFF

J: TRBJ2-2
size: NA
V: TRBV9
CDR3: CASSVGWAANTGELFF

J: TRBJ2-7
size: once
V: TRBV6-6
CDR3: CASSYAPPEQYF

J: TRBJ2-3
size: NA
V: TRBV27
CDR3: CASSFGGSPFTDTQYF

J: TRBJ2-1
size: NA
V: TRBV2
CDR3: CASSEGDQLVDEQFF

J: TRBJ2-3
size: NA
V: TRBV9
CDR3: CASSVAPSTNTDTQYF

J: TRBJ1-2
size: NA
V: TRBV6-1
CDR3: CASSEDPGAYGYTF

J: TRBJ1-1
size: NA
V: TRBV28
CDR3: CASSLFGFLRDTEAFF

J: TRBJ1-5
size: NA
V: TRBV29-1
CDR3: CSVRTESNQPQHF

J: TRBJ1-3
size: NA
V: TRBV6-1
CDR3: CASSRDRSPGNTIYF

J: TRBJ2-6
size: NA
V: TRBV7-8
CDR3: CASTVRDRLSGANVLTF

J: TRBJ1-1
size: few
V: TRBV25-1
CDR3: CASSEAGVTEAFF

J: TRBJ1-5
size: NA
V: TRBV19
CDR3: CASSIVRGPEPQHF

J: TRBJ1-3
size: few
V: TRBV9
CDR3: CASSVDSLGNTIYF

J: TRBJ2-5
size: NA
V: TRBV5-1
CDR3: CASSSGRLEKETQYF

J: TRBJ1-4
size: NA
V: TRBV10-3
CDR3: CAITEGAGEKLFF

J: TRBJ2-7
size: NA
V: TRBV11-1
CDR3: CASSFAAGTGEQYF

J: TRBJ1-1
size: NA
V: TRBV5-1
CDR3: CASSSLMNTEAFF

J: TRBJ1-5
size: NA
V: TRBV28
CDR3: CASTHGGGSNQPQHF

J: TRBJ2-3
size: NA
V: TRBV4-1
CDR3: CASSQTSGTRTDTQYF

J: TRBJ2-3
size: NA
V: TRBV2
CDR3: CASSLDDLAGAQTQYF

J: TRBJ2-7
size: NA
V: TRBV19
CDR3: CASSIGGGADEQYF

J: TRBJ1-2
size: NA
V: TRBV20-1
CDR3: CSAKDRNGYTF

J: TRBJ1-5
size: NA
V: TRBV5-5
CDR3: CASSVGDSDRQPQHF

J: TRBJ1-3
size: NA
V: TRBV25-1
CDR3: CASSVGSGNTIYF

J: TRBJ1-1
size: NA
V: TRBV4-2
CDR3: CASSQDSTNAEAFF

J: TRBJ2-3
size: NA
V: TRBV4-2
CDR3: CASSRAFAGESTDTQYF

J: TRBJ2-7
size: NA
V: TRBV10-3
CDR3: CAIGLLAGGYEQYF

J: TRBJ2-7
size: NA
V: TRBV5-4
CDR3: CASSRDSIYSYEQYF

J: TRBJ2-2
size: NA
V: TRBV30
CDR3: CAWMFPGELFF

J: TRBJ2-7
size: NA
V: TRBV19
CDR3: CASSTAVTGSNEQYF

J: TRBJ2-3
size: NA
V: TRBV29-1
CDR3: CSVGVADKSNTQYF